The present TCR beta chain was sequenced within a study of blood T cell repertoires in COVID-19. Background on the study: Acute and convalescent COVID-19 specimens originated in the United States, Italy and Spain. Nucleic acid was either cDNA or gDNA, and it came from T cells, B-cell-depleted T cells, or PBMCs.

Original methodology: Reference gene primers were amplified, and this amplification served to estimate nucleated cell counts. Assay: immunoSEQ multiplex PCR; the TCRdb copy retains only in-frame clones and omits some. The V and J calls and clone size come from that table; D and trimming were worked out from the DNA. The sample contains 300,000 to 450,000 clones, around 87% of which appear only once. The CDR3 sequence is 13 residues long. After removal of 6 bases from V and 5 bases from J, the junction contained 4 bases not matched to a gene. Enrolled during active infection, Seattle patients were then followed longitudinally.

This sequence originates from a woman in her 30s with COVID-19, enrolled during active disease. The sample taken for sequencing was peripheral blood. The rearrangement joins TRBV12-3 or TRBV12-4 to TRBJ2-1; TRBD1 agrees at 7 bases. In nucleotides, the CDR3 is TGTGCCAGCAGATCCGACAGGGACAATGAGCAGTTCTTC. Amino acids: CASRSDRDNEQFF.